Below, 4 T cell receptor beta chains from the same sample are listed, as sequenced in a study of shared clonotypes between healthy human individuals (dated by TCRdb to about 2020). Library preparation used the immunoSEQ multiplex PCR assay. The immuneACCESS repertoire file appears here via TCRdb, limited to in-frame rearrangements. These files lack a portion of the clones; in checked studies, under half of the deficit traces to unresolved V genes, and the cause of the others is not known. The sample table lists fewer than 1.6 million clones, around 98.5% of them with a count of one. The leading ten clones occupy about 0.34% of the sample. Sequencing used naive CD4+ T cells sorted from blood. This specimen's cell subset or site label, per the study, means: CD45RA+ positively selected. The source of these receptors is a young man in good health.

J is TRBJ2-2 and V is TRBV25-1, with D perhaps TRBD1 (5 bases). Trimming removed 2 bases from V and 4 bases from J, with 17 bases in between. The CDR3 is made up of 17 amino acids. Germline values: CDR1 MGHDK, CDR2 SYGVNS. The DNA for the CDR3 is TGTGCCAGCAGTGAACTAGTCGGAGCAGGGTCCACCGGGGAGCTGTTTTTT. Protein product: CASSELVGAGSTGELFF.

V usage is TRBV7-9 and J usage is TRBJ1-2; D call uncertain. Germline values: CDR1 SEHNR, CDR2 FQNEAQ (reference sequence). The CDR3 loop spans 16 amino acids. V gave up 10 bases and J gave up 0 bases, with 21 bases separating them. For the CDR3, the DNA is TGTGCCACCCAGCCGCCTGTCCGTCGACCTAACTATGGCTACACCTTC. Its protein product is CATQPPVRRPNYGYTF.

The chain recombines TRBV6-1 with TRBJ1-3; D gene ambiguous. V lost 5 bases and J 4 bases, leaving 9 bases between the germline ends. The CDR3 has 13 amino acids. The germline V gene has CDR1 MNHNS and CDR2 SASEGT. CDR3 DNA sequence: TGTGCCAGCAGTATGACGCAGGGAAACACCATATATTTT. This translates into CASSMTQGNTIYF.

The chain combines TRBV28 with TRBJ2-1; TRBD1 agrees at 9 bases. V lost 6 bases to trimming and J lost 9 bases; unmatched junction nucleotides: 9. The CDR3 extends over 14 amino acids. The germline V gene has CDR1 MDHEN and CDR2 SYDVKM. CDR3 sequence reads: CASRMGQGRGEQFF. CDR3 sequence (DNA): TGTGCCAGCAGAATGGGACAGGGTCGAGGTGAGCAGTTCTTC.